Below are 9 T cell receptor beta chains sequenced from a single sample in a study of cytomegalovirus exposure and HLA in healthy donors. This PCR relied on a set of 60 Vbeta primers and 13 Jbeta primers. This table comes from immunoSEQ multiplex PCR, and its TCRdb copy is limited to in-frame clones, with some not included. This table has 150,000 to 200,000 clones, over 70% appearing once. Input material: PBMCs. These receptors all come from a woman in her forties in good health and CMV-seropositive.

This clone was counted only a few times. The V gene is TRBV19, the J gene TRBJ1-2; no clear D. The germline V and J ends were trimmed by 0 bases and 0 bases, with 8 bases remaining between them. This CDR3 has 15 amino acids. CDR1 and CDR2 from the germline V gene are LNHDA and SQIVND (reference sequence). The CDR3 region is CASSIDMQTNYGYTF. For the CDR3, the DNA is TGTGCCAGTAGTATAGATATGCAGACTAACTATGGCTACACCTTC.

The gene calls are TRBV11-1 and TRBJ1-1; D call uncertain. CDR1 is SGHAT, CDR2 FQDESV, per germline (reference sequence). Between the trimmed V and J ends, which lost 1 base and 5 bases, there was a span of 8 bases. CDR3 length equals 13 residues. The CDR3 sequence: CASSLVSATEAFF. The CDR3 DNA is TGTGCCAGCAGCTTAGTTAGCGCAACTGAAGCTTTCTTT. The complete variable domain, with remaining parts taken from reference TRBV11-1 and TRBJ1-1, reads EAEVAQSPRYKITEKSQAVAFWCDPISGHATLYWYRQILGQGPELLVQFQDESVVDDSQLPKDRFSAERLKGVDSTLKIQPAELGDSAMYLCASSLVSATEAFFGQGTRLTVV.

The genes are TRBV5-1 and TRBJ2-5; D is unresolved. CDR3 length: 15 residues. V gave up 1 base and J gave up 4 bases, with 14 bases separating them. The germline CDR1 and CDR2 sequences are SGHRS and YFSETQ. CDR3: CASSLYAGSGETQYF. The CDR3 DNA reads TGCGCCAGCAGCTTGTATGCCGGTTCGGGAGAGACCCAGTACTTC.

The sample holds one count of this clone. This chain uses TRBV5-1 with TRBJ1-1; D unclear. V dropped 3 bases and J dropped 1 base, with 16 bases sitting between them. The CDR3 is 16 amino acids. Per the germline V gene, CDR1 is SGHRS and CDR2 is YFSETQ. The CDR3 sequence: CASSSRTGWENTEAFF. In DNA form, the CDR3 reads TGCGCCAGCAGCTCTAGGACGGGATGGGAGAACACTGAAGCTTTCTTT.

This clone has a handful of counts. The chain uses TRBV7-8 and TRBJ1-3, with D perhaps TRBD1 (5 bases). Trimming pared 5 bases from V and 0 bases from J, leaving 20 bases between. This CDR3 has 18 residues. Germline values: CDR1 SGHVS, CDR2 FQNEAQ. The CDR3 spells CASSVGTLGGSSGNTIYF. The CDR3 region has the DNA TGTGCCAGCAGCGTTGGGACTCTCGGAGGGTCCTCTGGAAACACCATATATTTT.

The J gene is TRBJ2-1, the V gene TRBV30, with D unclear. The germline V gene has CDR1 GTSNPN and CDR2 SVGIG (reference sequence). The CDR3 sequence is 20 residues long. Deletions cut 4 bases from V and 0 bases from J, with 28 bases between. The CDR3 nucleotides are TGTGCCTGGACATCTCGACGCCCTGACCCGACTCTTAGCTCCTACAATGAGCAGTTCTTC. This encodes CAWTSRRPDPTLSSYNEQFF. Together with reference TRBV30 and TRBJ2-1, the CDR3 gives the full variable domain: SQTIHQWPATLVQPVGSPLSLECTVEGTSNPNLYWYRQAAGRGLQLLFYSVGIGQISSEVPQNLSASRPQDRQFILSSKKLLLSDSGFYLCAWTSRRPDPTLSSYNEQFFGPGTRLTVL.

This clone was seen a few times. The CDR3 loop reads CASSEVIRGGGYTF. The DNA for the CDR3 is TGTGCCAGCAGTGAAGTCATCCGGGGAGGTGGCTACACCTTC. The V gene is TRBV6-1, the J gene TRBJ1-2; D uncertain. Germline CDR1 reads MNHNS; CDR2 reads SASEGT. The CDR3 is 14 amino acids. V lost 1 base to trimming and J lost 7 bases, with 13 bases between them.

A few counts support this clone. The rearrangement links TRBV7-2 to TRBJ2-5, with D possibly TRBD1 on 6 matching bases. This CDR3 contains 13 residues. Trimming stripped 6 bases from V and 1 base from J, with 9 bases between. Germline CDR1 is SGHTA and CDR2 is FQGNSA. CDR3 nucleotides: TGTGCCAGCAGTAGACAGGCCCAAGAGACCCAGTACTTC. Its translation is CASSRQAQETQYF.

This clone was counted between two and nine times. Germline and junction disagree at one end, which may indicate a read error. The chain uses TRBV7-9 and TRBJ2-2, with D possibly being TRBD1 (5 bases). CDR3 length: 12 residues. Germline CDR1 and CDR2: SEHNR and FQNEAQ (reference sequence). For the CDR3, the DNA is TGTTCCAGCAGCACCGACAGAGGGGAGCTGTTTTTT. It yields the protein CSSSTDRGELFF.